The next 3 T cell receptor beta chains were all read from a single sample in a study of blood T cell repertoires in COVID-19. Produced via immunoSEQ multiplex PCR; TCRdb's table is partial and in-frame only. The sample contains fewer than 350,000 clones, approximately 80% of which appear only once. Sequenced: peripheral blood. The source is a woman aged 60-75 years with active or convalescent COVID-19.

This chain joins TRBV28 and TRBJ1-2, with a possible D match to TRBD1 (6 bases). V was cut by 5 bases and J by 0 bases, with 10 bases left in between. This CDR3 has 14 amino acids. CDR1 is MDHEN, CDR2 SYDVKM, per germline. CDR3 bases: TGTGCCAGCAGTCAGGGGTTAGCTAACTATGGCTACACCTTC. It translates to CASSQGLANYGYTF.

The V gene is TRBV11-3, the J gene TRBJ1-4, with D unclear. The germline V and J ends were trimmed by 5 bases and 5 bases, with 9 bases remaining between them. This CDR3 is 13 amino acids long. In germline, CDR1 is SGHNT, CDR2 YENEEA. CDR3 bases: TGTGCCAGCAGCCTGTCGCGGAATGAAAAACTGTTTTTT. Translating it yields CASSLSRNEKLFF.

This clone was seen more than once but under ten times. The identical CDR3 is also encoded by other nucleotide sequences in the sample. The genes are TRBV7-8 and TRBJ1-5; possible D gene TRBD1, 6 bases. With 1 base removed from V and 1 base from J, the gap between germline ends came to 11 bases. The CDR3 has 16 amino acids. Germline V gene lookup returns CDR1 SGHVS and CDR2 FQNEAQ. The CDR3 sequence: CASSLVGGRSNQPQHF. In DNA form, the CDR3 reads TGTGCCAGCAGCTTAGTAGGGGGTCGAAGCAATCAGCCCCAGCATTTT.